This T cell receptor (beta chain) was observed in a study of blood T cells in healthy people across ages. The second PCR ran about 6 to 12 cycles with a sample-barcoded 5' primer and J-beta primers. TCRdb analysed the 5' RACE reads with MiXCR anew, one entry per CDR3 protein. The sample consists of 800,000 to 950,000 distinct CDR3 sequences, about 28% of them appearing once. This clonotype showed up many times. The CDR3 consists of 13 residues. Trimming removed 1 base at V and 2 bases at J, with 7 bases between. CDR1 is SGHRS and CDR2 is YFSETQ in the germline V gene. These same records also appear under a second study, on T cells of mothers and their children.

The sequence was obtained from a woman in her thirties or forties in good health. The sequenced sample consisted of blood. The rearrangement links TRBV5-1 to TRBJ2-7; TRBD1 is a possible D gene (6 bases). CDR3 sequence reads: CASSLTGPYEQYF. CDR3 nucleotides: TGCGCCAGCAGCTTGACAGGGCCCTACGAGCAGTACTTC.